A single sample is the source of the 11 T cell receptor beta chains below, sequenced in a study of beta chain features in type 1 diabetes. General study findings and limits: Significant though moderate, a shortening of TCRB CDR3s appeared in all four CD4+ subsets of Type 1 diabetes patients.

cDNA synthesis used the whole RNA isolate, giving expressed TCRB sequences. Assay: immunoSEQ multiplex PCR; the TCRdb copy retains only in-frame clones and omits some. Of approximately 170,000 clones listed, approximately 8% are singletons. These TCRs' antigens remain unknown. Sequenced sample: central memory CD4+ T cells from blood. The receptors come from a woman aged 35 to 49 with type 1 diabetes.

This clone was seen a handful of times. As DNA, the CDR3 is TGTGCCAGCAGCGACAACCCCCCGGGTCGAGGGACTAATGAAAAACTGTTTTTT. It specifies CASSDNPPGRGTNEKLFF. V usage is TRBV5-4 and J usage is TRBJ1-4; no clear D gene. The CDR3 has 18 amino acids. The germline gives CDR1 SGHNT, CDR2 YYREEE (reference sequence). Trimming cost V 4 bases and J 2 bases, with 21 bases left between them. Drawing the rest from reference TRBV5-4 and TRBJ1-4, the complete variable domain is ETGVTQSPTHLIKTRGQQVTLRCSSQSGHNTVSWYQQALGQGPQFIFQYYREEENGRGNFPPRFSGLQFPNYSSELNVNALELDDSALYLCASSDNPPGRGTNEKLFFGSGTQLSVL.

This clone was seen ten or more times. The chain uses TRBV29-1 and TRBJ1-3; D is undetermined. The germline V gene encodes CDR1 SQVTM and CDR2 ANQGSEA. V gave up 4 bases and J gave up 8 bases, with 15 bases separating them. The CDR3 sequence is 13 residues long. CDR3 in amino acids: CSVGDLPRDTIYF. As DNA, the CDR3 is TGCAGCGTTGGAGATCTCCCCCGGGACACCATATATTTT.

This clone was found a few times. J is TRBJ2-1 and V is TRBV7-9; D remains ambiguous. Trimming removed 1 base from V and 4 bases from J, with 5 bases in between. The CDR3 length is 13 residues. From germline, CDR1 is SEHNR and CDR2 FQNEAQ (reference sequence). The CDR3 is CASSLVTYNEQFF. CDR3 nucleotide sequence: TGTGCCAGCAGCTTAGTGACTTACAATGAGCAGTTCTTC.

The rearrangement links TRBV9 to TRBJ1-1, with 12 bases aligning to TRBD1. Germline V CDR1 and CDR2: SGDLS, YYNGEE. The J segment lost 6 bases and the V segment lost 4 bases, leaving 7 bases of the junction unmatched. The CDR3 runs to 15 residues. The CDR3 DNA sequence: TGTGCCAGCAGCACCCGGGACAGGGGGCAAGCTGAAGCTTTCTTT. It codes for CASSTRDRGQAEAFF.

This clone appeared a few times. The chain is built from TRBV29-1 and TRBJ2-3; the match to TRBD2 covers 11 bases. V was clipped by 0 bases and J by 10 bases; unmatched bases: 12. The V gene's germline CDR1 is SQVTM and CDR2 ANQGSEA. The CDR3 covers 16 residues. DNA of the CDR3: TGCAGCGTTGAAGATCGGACTAGCGGGTTTCCTTCGGCGCAGTATTTT. Translation: CSVEDRTSGFPSAQYF.

This clone was seen many times. J is TRBJ1-2 and V is TRBV29-1, with 11 nucleotides matching TRBD1. The length of the CDR3 is 13 residues. The V and J ends lost 8 bases and 7 bases, in that order; junction bases with no gene match: 9. Germline V lookup: CDR1 SQVTM, CDR2 ANQGSEA. CDR3 sequence: CSSGQGARGGYTF. DNA of the CDR3: TGCAGCTCTGGACAGGGGGCGCGAGGTGGCTACACCTTC.

The genes are TRBV27 and TRBJ1-4, with 8 bases matching TRBD1. This CDR3 spans 15 amino acids. Germline V lookup: CDR1 MNHEY, CDR2 SMNVEV (reference sequence). Trimming at V came to 4 bases and at J to 8 bases, leaving 9 bases not matched to a gene. As DNA, the CDR3 is TGTGCCAGCAGTTCCGCGACAGGGGTGCACGAAAAACTGTTTTTT. This sequence encodes CASSSATGVHEKLFF.

The gene calls are TRBV13 and TRBJ1-1; D perhaps matches TRBD1 (5 bases). Trimming shortened V by 3 bases and J by 4 bases, and 9 bases separated the two germline ends. The length of the CDR3 is 13 residues. In germline, CDR1 is PRHDT, CDR2 FYEKMQ (reference sequence). CDR3 bases: TGTGCCAGCAGCTTGGGGCGAACCACTGAAGCTTTCTTT. Its translation: CASSLGRTTEAFF.

This clone was seen at least ten times. The rearrangement links TRBV29-1 to TRBJ2-3; 8 positions match TRBD1. The CDR3 has 15 residues. The junction had 7 bases not matched to a gene; V was cut back by 5 bases and J by 0 bases. CDR1 SQVTM and CDR2 ANQGSEA come from the germline V gene. The CDR3 DNA reads as TGCAGCGTTCTCCGCGGGACAGGAAGCACAGATACGCAGTATTTT. The encoded protein is CSVLRGTGSTDTQYF.

The chain uses TRBV5-1 and TRBJ2-5, with unresolved D. The germline V gene has CDR1 SGHRS and CDR2 YFSETQ. V lost 4 bases, J lost 4 bases, and 8 bases lay in between. This CDR3 contains 12 residues. CDR3 sequence (DNA): TGCGCCAGCAGCCTTAAGAGAGAGACCCAGTACTTC. This encodes CASSLKRETQYF.

This clone has a handful of counts. The V call is TRBV5-1, the J call TRBJ1-1; 10 bases are shared with TRBD1. Trimming removed 3 bases from V and 4 bases from J; junction bases left unmatched: 6. The CDR3 has 15 residues. The germline gives CDR1 SGHRS, CDR2 YFSETQ. CDR3 residues: CASSSLTGGPTEAFF. CDR3 sequence (DNA): TGCGCCAGCAGCTCGCTGACAGGGGGCCCCACTGAAGCTTTCTTT.